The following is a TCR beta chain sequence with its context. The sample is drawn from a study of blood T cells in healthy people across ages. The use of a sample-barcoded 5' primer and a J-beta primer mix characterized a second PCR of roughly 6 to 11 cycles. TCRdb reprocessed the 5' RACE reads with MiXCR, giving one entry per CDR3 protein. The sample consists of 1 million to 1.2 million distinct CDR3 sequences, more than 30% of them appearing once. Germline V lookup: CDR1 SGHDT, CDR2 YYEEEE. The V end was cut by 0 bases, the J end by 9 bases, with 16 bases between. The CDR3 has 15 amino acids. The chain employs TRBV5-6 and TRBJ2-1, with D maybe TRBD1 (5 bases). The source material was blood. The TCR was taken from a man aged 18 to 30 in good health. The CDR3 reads CASSLAQGTLSEQFF. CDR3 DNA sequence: TGTGCCAGCAGCTTGGCTCAGGGAACACTCAGTGAGCAGTTCTTC.